This TCR beta chain originates from a study of blood T cell repertoires in COVID-19. Study context: The cDNA or gDNA used as material had been derived from T cells, B-cell-depleted T cells, or PBMCs.

J lost 5 bases, V lost 2 bases, and 6 bases had no gene match. The CDR3 runs to 15 residues. Looked up from germline, CDR1 is MDHEN and CDR2 is SYDVKM. How the authors handled the data: It was from reference gene primer amplification that nucleated cell counts were estimated. The protocol was immunoSEQ multiplex PCR, while the TCRdb copy is restricted to in-frame clones and leaves out a portion. The D gene and trimming were derived from the DNA, and the V and J assignments and clone size from that table. The data contain fewer than 250,000 clones, more than 70% of them singletons. The gene calls are TRBV28 and TRBJ2-3; TRBD1 aligns across 8 bases. The clonotype was recovered from a man in his fifties or sixties with active or convalescent COVID-19. The specimen was peripheral blood. The CDR3 DNA follows: TGTGCCAGCAGTTTAGTCAGGGGGCAGCAAGATACGCAGTATTTT. Amino acid sequence: CASSLVRGQQDTQYF.